This T cell receptor (beta chain) was recorded in a study of blood T cell repertoires in COVID-19. The table came from immunoSEQ multiplex PCR; TCRdb's copy has only in-frame clones and leaves some out. Seen here are under 200,000 clones, 75% to 90% observed once, and the top ten hold roughly 3.4%. Between the trimmed V and J ends, which lost 3 bases and 0 bases, there was a span of 9 bases. The germline gives CDR1 LNHDA, CDR2 SQIVND (reference sequence). The CDR3 length is 15 residues. The source of this sequence is a woman aged 55-69 years who had recovered from COVID-19. The sample comprised PBMCs or T cells enriched from blood (not recorded which). The chain carries TRBV19 and TRBJ1-5; no definite D call. The CDR3 nucleotides read TGTGCCAGTAGTATCGAGCAAAATAGCAATCAGCCCCAGCATTTT. As protein: CASSIEQNSNQPQHF. The complete variable domain, with remaining parts taken from reference TRBV19 and TRBJ1-5, reads DGGITQSPKYLFRKEGQNVTLSCEQNLNHDAMYWYRQDPGQGLRLIYYSQIVNDFQKGDIAEGYSVSREKKESFPLTVTSAQKNPTAFYLCASSIEQNSNQPQHFGDGTRLSIL.